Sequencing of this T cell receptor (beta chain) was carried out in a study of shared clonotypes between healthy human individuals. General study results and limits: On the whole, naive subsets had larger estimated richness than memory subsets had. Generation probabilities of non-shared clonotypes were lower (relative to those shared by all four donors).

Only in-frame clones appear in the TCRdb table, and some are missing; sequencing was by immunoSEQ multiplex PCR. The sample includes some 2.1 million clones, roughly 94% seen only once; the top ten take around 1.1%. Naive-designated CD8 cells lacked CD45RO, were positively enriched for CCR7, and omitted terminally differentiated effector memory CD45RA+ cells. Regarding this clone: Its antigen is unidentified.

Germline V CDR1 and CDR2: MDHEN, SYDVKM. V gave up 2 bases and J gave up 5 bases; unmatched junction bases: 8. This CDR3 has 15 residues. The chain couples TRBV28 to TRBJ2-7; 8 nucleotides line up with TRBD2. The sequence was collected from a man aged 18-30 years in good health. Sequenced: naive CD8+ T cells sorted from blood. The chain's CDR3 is CASSLRLAGGDEQYF. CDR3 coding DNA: TGTGCCAGCAGTTTACGGCTAGCGGGCGGCGACGAGCAGTACTTC.